The T cell receptor beta chain under discussion was sequenced for a study of shared clonotypes between healthy human individuals. Details on this clone: Its antigen remains unidentified.

Some clones are missing from TCRdb's copy, which holds only in-frame ones; the method was immunoSEQ multiplex PCR. The data show some 380,000 clones, around 96% seen once. CDR3 length: 15 residues. In germline, CDR1 is SGHRS, CDR2 YFSETQ. The V gene lost 0 bases and the J gene lost 5 bases, with 15 bases spanning the gap. Broader study findings: Naive subsets tended to show greater estimated richness than memory subsets.

The sample comprised memory CD8+ T cells sorted from blood. Subset specified: CD45RO+ cells pooled with CCR7-negative TemRA cells. This receptor was taken from a man aged 25-45 years in good health. The chain couples TRBV5-1 to TRBJ2-7; D is possibly TRBD1 (5 bases). The CDR3 sequence: CASSLAGNRLNEQYF. In DNA form, the CDR3 reads TGCGCCAGCAGCTTGGCCGGAAACAGGCTGAACGAGCAGTACTTC.